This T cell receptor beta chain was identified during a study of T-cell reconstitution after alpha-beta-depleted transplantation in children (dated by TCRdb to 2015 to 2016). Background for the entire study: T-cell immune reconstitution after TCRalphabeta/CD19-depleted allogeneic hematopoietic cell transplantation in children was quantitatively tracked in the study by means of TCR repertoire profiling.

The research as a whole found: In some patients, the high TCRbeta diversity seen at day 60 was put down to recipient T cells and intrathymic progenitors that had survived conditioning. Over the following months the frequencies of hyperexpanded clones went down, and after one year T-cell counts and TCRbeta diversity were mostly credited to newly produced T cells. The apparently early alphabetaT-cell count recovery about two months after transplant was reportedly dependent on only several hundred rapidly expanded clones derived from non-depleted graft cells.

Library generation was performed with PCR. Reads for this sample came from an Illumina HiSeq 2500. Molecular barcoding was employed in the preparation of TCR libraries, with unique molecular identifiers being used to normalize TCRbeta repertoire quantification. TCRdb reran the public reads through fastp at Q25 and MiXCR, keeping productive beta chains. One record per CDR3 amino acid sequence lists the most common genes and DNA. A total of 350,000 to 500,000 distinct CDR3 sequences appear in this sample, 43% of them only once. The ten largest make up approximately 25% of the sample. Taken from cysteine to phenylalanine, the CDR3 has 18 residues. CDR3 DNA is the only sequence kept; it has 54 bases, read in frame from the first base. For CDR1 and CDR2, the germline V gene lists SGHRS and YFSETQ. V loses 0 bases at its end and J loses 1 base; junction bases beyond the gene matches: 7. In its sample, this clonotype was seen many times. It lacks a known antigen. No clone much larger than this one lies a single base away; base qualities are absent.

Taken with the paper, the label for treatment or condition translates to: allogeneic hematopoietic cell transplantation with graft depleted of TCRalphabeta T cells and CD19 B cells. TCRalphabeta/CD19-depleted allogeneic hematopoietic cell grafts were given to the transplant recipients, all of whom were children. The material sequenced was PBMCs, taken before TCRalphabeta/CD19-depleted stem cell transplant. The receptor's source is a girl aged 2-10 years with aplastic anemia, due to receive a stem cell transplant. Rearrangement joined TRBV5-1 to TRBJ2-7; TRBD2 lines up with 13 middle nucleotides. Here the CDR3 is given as CASSLGGRTSGRSYEQYF. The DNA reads TGCGCCAGCAGCTTGGGGGGACGGACTAGCGGGAGATCCTACGAGCAGTACTTC.